Included here is one T cell receptor (beta chain) sequence, with context. TCRdb's copy holds only in-frame clones and misses some; the assay was immunoSEQ multiplex PCR. The sample shows more than 95,000 clones, about 80% of them seen only once. This record comes from a study of blood T cell repertoires in COVID-19. The CDR3 loop spans 15 amino acids. The V gene's germline CDR1 is KGHSH and CDR2 LQKENI. V lost 0 bases, J lost 3 bases, and 12 bases lay in between. Source material: peripheral blood. This receptor was obtained from an older man with acute or convalescent COVID-19. This chain uses TRBV18 with TRBJ2-7; TRBD2 might be the D (7 bases). Here the CDR3 reads CASSPPGGGNYEQYF. The DNA for the CDR3 is TGTGCCAGCTCACCACCGGGCGGGGGCAACTACGAGCAGTACTTC.